This TCR beta chain was identified in a study of memory CD4+ T cells and cytomegalovirus serostatus. Study-wide results and caveats: The CMV-associated TCR signature appears largely within the CD4+ memory repertoire.

Single viable CD3+CD4+CD8-CD45RO+ cells were sorted as the memory CD4+ T cells. Donors' CMV status reflects serum IgG against pp150, pp28, p38, p52. Trimming left V 4 bases short and J 7 bases short, with 11 bases between. The CDR3 extends over 12 amino acids. Germline CDR1 SGHDT, CDR2 YYEEEE. Remarks on this clone: Its specificity is unknown.

Sequencing was performed with immunoSEQ multiplex PCR; in TCRdb, only in-frame clones are kept and a portion is missing. The sample lists tens of thousands of clones, 60% to 85% occurring once. Input material: memory CD4+ T cells from blood. The V call is TRBV5-6, the J call TRBJ1-2; TRBD1 might be the D (6 bases). The clonotype was recovered from an adult in good health and CMV-seropositive. The CDR3 DNA reads TGTGCCAGCAGCCGATTAGGGGGTGGCTACACCTTC. It encodes CASSRLGGGYTF.